This entry lists 11 T cell receptor beta chains sequenced from one sample in a study of Ad26.COV2.S vaccination and SARS-CoV-2 variants. This table comes from immunoSEQ multiplex PCR, and its TCRdb copy is limited to in-frame clones, with some not included. The data hold under 95,000 clones, with 82% observed a single time. This sample comprised peripheral blood, obtained after recovery from COVID-19. Receptor source: a human donor who had recovered from COVID-19.

In its sample, this clone was seen a few times. The rearrangement uses TRBV19 and TRBJ2-5; possibly TRBD1 for D (5 bases). Germline V gene sequence: CDR1 LNHDA, CDR2 SQIVND (reference sequence). Between the trimmed V and J ends, which lost 5 bases and 2 bases, there was a span of 15 bases. The CDR3 extends over 15 amino acids. The CDR3 coding sequence is TGTGCCAGTAGTCCCCGCCTAGACAGTCAAGAGACCCAGTACTTC. Translation: CASSPRLDSQETQYF.

This clone was found a few times. V gene TRBV11-2 combines with J gene TRBJ1-1; 7 nucleotides align to TRBD1. The junction had 2 bases not matched to a gene; V was cut back by 9 bases and J by 1 base. The CDR3 is 12 residues long. Germline lookup yields CDR1 SGHAT and CDR2 FQNNGV. The CDR3, as DNA: TGTGCCAGTGGACAGGCGAACACTGAAGCTTTCTTT. Its translation is CASGQANTEAFF.

V gene TRBV28 combines with J gene TRBJ1-5; D may be TRBD1 (6 bases). There are 16 residues in the CDR3. With 10 bases removed from V and 4 bases from J, the gap between germline ends came to 23 bases. Per the germline V gene, CDR1 is MDHEN and CDR2 is SYDVKM. CDR3 nucleotides: TGTGCCACCCGACCCGCGATGGGACAAGGTAATCAGCCCCAGCATTTT. It yields the protein CATRPAMGQGNQPQHF.

The J gene is TRBJ2-7, the V gene TRBV15; TRBD2 aligns across 8 bases. The CDR3 has 15 amino acids. Trimming at V came to 0 bases and at J to 3 bases, leaving 4 bases not matched to a gene. CDR1 and CDR2 (germline): LNHNV, YYDKDF (reference sequence). The DNA for the CDR3 is TGTGCCACCAGCAGAGATAGCGGGATCCTCTACGAGCAGTACTTC. Translating it yields CATSRDSGILYEQYF.

This chain connects TRBV5-1 to TRBJ2-7; possible D gene TRBD2, 6 bases. The germline V gene has CDR1 SGHRS and CDR2 YFSETQ. V was clipped by 4 bases and J by 1 base, with 15 bases between them. The CDR3 loop spans 15 amino acids. The CDR3 DNA sequence: TGCGCCAGCAGCGCTTCACCGGGGACTTCCTACGAGCAGTACTTC. It specifies CASSASPGTSYEQYF.

The gene calls are TRBV28 and TRBJ1-2; possible D gene TRBD1, 5 bases. This CDR3 spans 11 amino acids. Deletions cut 5 bases from V and 13 bases from J, with 14 bases between. Germline V CDR1 and CDR2: MDHEN, SYDVKM. The CDR3 coding sequence is TGTGCCAGCAGTCTCGGACAAGAACGCACCTTC. This gives the protein CASSLGQERTF.

This chain connects TRBV15 to TRBJ1-1; 7 nucleotides agree with TRBD1. Germline assignment: CDR1 LNHNV and CDR2 YYDKDF (reference sequence). The CDR3 runs to 12 residues. Trimming at V came to 5 bases and at J to 8 bases, leaving 5 bases not matched to a gene. In DNA form, the CDR3 reads TGTGCCACCAGCCCGGGACAGCTCGAAGCTTTCTTT. As protein: CATSPGQLEAFF.

This clone appeared a few times. V is TRBV19 and J is TRBJ1-5; D is perhaps TRBD1 (5 bases). CDR3 length: 17 amino acids. Germline V gene lookup returns CDR1 LNHDA and CDR2 SQIVND (reference sequence). Trimming stripped 3 bases from V and 0 bases from J, with 15 bases between. The CDR3 spells CASSILGQGDSNQPQHF. DNA for the CDR3: TGTGCCAGTAGTATCCTTGGGCAGGGCGATAGCAATCAGCCCCAGCATTTT.

The V and J genes are TRBV5-1 and TRBJ2-3, with a tentative D call TRBD2 (6 bases). The germline V gene has CDR1 SGHRS and CDR2 YFSETQ. The CDR3 totals 15 residues. V was cut by 1 base and J by 0 bases, with 9 bases left in between. CDR3: CASSLSSGSTDTQYF. As DNA, the CDR3 is TGCGCCAGCAGCTTGTCCAGCGGGAGCACAGATACGCAGTATTTT.

The chain recombines TRBV5-1 with TRBJ2-1; TRBD2 matches 8 bases. CDR3 length: 12 amino acids. From germline, CDR1 is SGHRS and CDR2 YFSETQ. With V trimmed by 6 bases and J by 5 bases, 1 base remained unmatched. CDR3 bases: TGCGCCAGCAAGCGGGAGAACAATGAGCAGTTCTTC. It encodes CASKRENNEQFF. Filled out from reference TRBV5-1 and TRBJ2-1, the complete variable domain reads KAGVTQTPRYLIKTRGQQVTLSCSPISGHRSVSWYQQTPGQGLQFLFEYFSETQRNKGNFPGRFSGRQFSNSRSEMNVSTLELGDSALYLCASKRENNEQFFGPGTRLTVL.

This chain links TRBV7-9 with TRBJ2-1, with D tentatively TRBD1 or TRBD2 (5 bases each). The V and J ends lost 0 bases and 7 bases respectively, with 22 bases between them. Germline lookup yields CDR1 SEHNR and CDR2 FQNEAQ (reference sequence). The CDR3 is 18 residues long. The CDR3 region is CASSLARGSLLTGNEQFF. CDR3 nucleotides: TGTGCCAGCAGCTTAGCGAGGGGCAGTCTCTTGACGGGGAATGAGCAGTTCTTC.